This is a list of T cell receptor beta chains from one sample in a study of OX40 agonist ivuxolimab in advanced cancers. Sequencing was performed with immunoSEQ multiplex PCR; in TCRdb, only in-frame clones are kept and a portion is missing. The data contain some 70,000 clones, about 91% of them singletons. Sequencing was performed on CD4+ or CD8+ T cells sorted from blood, taken in a trial of the OX40 agonist ivuxolimab. These receptors all come from an adult with an advanced solid tumor such as melanoma, head and neck, liver or kidney cancer. Both conserved end residues are part of each CDR3. The D gene is left open where the match is weak. Clone size, where shown, is once, few, many, or a class for clones that have expanded.

>TRBJ1-3|TRBV15|-|-
TGTGCCACCAGCAGAGAACGGGACTCTTCCTCTGGAAACACCATATATTTT
CATSRERDSSSGNTIYF
>TRBJ1-1|TRBV5-1|-|-
TGCGCCAGCTATATCGGGGGACTCAGGGCGGGGAACACTGAAGCTTTCTTT
CASYIGGLRAGNTEAFF
>TRBJ1-2|TRBV12-5|-|-
TGTGCTAGTGGTCTGACAGAGAACTTATCCTATGGCTACACCTTC
CASGLTENLSYGYTF
>TRBJ2-5|TRBV18|-|-
TGTGCCAGCGCCGAGGGACTGAATCAAGAGACCCAGTACTTC
CASAEGLNQETQYF
>TRBJ2-7|TRBV10-3|-|-
TGTGCCATCAGTGTTAGTTCCGAAATCTCCTACGAGCAGTACTTC
CAISVSSEISYEQYF
>TRBJ2-5|TRBV7-3|-|-
TGTGCCAGCAGCCGCGACCACAGAGAGACCCAGTACTTC
CASSRDHRETQYF
>TRBJ2-7|TRBV4-1|-|TRBD2
TGCGCCAGCAGCCAAGGGGGGACTAGCGGGAGGACCTACGAGCAGTACTTC
CASSQGGTSGRTYEQYF
>TRBJ2-5|TRBV5-1|-|TRBD2
TGCGCCAGCAGCTTGGAGGTAGGGCTAGCGGGGGGCCCCCAGTACTTC
CASSLEVGLAGGPQYF
>TRBJ2-3|TRBV5-6|-|TRBD1
TGTGCCGGGCGGACAGGGAGCACAGATACGCAGTATTTT
CAGRTGSTDTQYF
>TRBJ2-2|TRBV6-1|-|-
TGTGCCAGCAGTGATGCAGGGAGGAGAACCGGGGAGCTGTTTTTT
CASSDAGRRTGELFF
>TRBJ2-5|TRBV5-1|once|TRBD2
TGCGCCAGCAGCTTGGACCTCCTAGCGGGAGTAAAAGAGACCCAGTACTTC
CASSLDLLAGVKETQYF
>TRBJ2-1|TRBV29-1|-|-
TGCAGCGTCCCACTAATCGGGAACAATGAGCAGTTCTTC
CSVPLIGNNEQFF
>TRBJ2-5|TRBV5-6|-|TRBD1
TGTGCCAGCAGCTCGACAGGGGTTGAGACCCAGTACTTC
CASSSTGVETQYF
>TRBJ2-1|TRBV10-1|-|TRBD2
TGCGCCAGCAGCGCCGCCGGACTAGCGGGAGTCCATGAGCAGTTCTTC
CASSAAGLAGVHEQFF
>TRBJ2-7|TRBV6-1|once|-
TGTGCCAGCAGTAACTCATACGAGCAGTACTTC
CASSNSYEQYF
>TRBJ1-4|TRBV11-2|-|-
TGTGCCAGCAGCTTAGGCCAGAGAAATGAAAAACTGTTTTTT
CASSLGQRNEKLFF
>TRBJ1-4|TRBV4-1|-|-
TGCGCCAGCAGCCAAGAAATTGGCCAGGCCTTGGAAAAACTGTTTTTT
CASSQEIGQALEKLFF
>TRBJ2-5|TRBV5-3|-|-
TGTGCCAGAAGCTTGACTAGAATGTACCAAGAGACCCAGTACTTC
CARSLTRMYQETQYF
>TRBJ1-1|TRBV5-4|-|-
TGTGCCAGCAGCTTGGCTAGGGGGGGGACTGAAGCTTTCTTT
CASSLARGGTEAFF
>TRBJ1-2|TRBV9|-|-
TGTGCCAGCAGCGTAGAGGTGGGAGGGAACTATGGCTACACCTTC
CASSVEVGGNYGYTF
>TRBJ1-5|TRBV2|-|-
TGTGCCAGCAGTGAAACGGGGGCCCGGAATCAGCCCCAGCATTTT
CASSETGARNQPQHF
>TRBJ1-6|TRBV5-1|-|-
TGCGCCAGCAGCTTGGCGGGGTGGGAGGATTCACCCCTCCACTTT
CASSLAGWEDSPLHF
>TRBJ1-3|TRBV27|-|-
TGTGCCAGCAGGGGACAAAGCTCTGGAAACACCATATATTTT
CASRGQSSGNTIYF
>TRBJ1-3|TRBV10-2|-|-
TGCGCCAGCGGGATAGGGGACCTTGGAAACACCATATATTTT
CASGIGDLGNTIYF
>TRBJ2-1|TRBV10-1|-|-
TGCGCCAGCAGTGGACCTTACAATGAGCAGTTCTTC
CASSGPYNEQFF
>TRBJ1-3|TRBV30|-|-
TGTGCCTGGAGCTCTGGAAACACCATATATTTT
CAWSSGNTIYF
>TRBJ2-2|TRBV5-4|-|-
TGTGCCAGCAGCCCAATCTCAGCGCCCCTAGACACCGGGGAGCTGTTTTTT
CASSPISAPLDTGELFF
>TRBJ2-7|TRBV4-1|-|TRBD2
TGCGCCAGCAGCCAAGATCAACTAGCGAACTCCTACGAGCAGTACTTC
CASSQDQLANSYEQYF
>TRBJ2-1|TRBV12-2|-|-
TGTGCAAACTCAGCGGGGGGTTACAATGAGCAGTTCTTC
CANSAGGYNEQFF
>TRBJ1-5|TRBV5-6|-|-
TGTGCCAGCAGCTTGGGGACAATGTTCAATCAGCCCCAGCATTTT
CASSLGTMFNQPQHF
>TRBJ2-1|TRBV19|-|-
TGTGCCAGTAGTATAGTGGCGGGAAGCGAGATTGAGCAGTTCTTC
CASSIVAGSEIEQFF
>TRBJ2-2|TRBV19|-|-
TGTGCCAGCGCATTGAGGGGGACCAACACCGGGGAGCTGTTTTTT
CASALRGTNTGELFF
>TRBJ2-5|TRBV9|-|TRBD2
TGTGCCAGCAGCGTAGTTGGCGGGAGGGCCCCAGAGACCCAGTACTTC
CASSVVGGRAPETQYF
>TRBJ1-2|TRBV4-1|-|-
TGCGCCAGCAGGACGACATCTGGCTACACCTTC
CASRTTSGYTF
>TRBJ2-1|TRBV5-1|-|-
TGCGCCAGCAGCTCCTCCCGGGGGGGACAGAAACTGTACAATGAGCAGTTCTTC
CASSSSRGGQKLYNEQFF
>TRBJ2-7|TRBV10-2|-|-
TGCGCCAGCAGTCTCTCCTTTAGCTCCTACGAGCAGTACTTC
CASSLSFSSYEQYF
>TRBJ2-7|TRBV5-1|-|-
TGCGCCAGCAGCTTGTATTGGGACGAGCAGTACTTC
CASSLYWDEQYF
>TRBJ1-2|TRBV28|-|-
TGTGCCAGCAGTGGATCTCCGGGCAGGGATAGGTATGGCTACACCTTC
CASSGSPGRDRYGYTF
>TRBJ2-7|TRBV6-6|-|-
TGTGCCAGCAGTTACTCCCAGTTGGTCGAGCAGTACTTC
CASSYSQLVEQYF
>TRBJ2-4|TRBV2|-|-
TGTGCCAGCAGTTCCTTAATGACAGCACTAGCCAAAAACATTCAGTACTTC
CASSSLMTALAKNIQYF
>TRBJ1-1|TRBV23-1|-|-
TGCGCCAGCAGTCAATCGGGGCAGAAAGGAGGGTGGACTGAAGCTTTCTTT
CASSQSGQKGGWTEAFF
>TRBJ2-1|TRBV6-5|-|-
TGTGCCAGCACCACATACAATGAGCAGTTCTTC
CASTTYNEQFF
>TRBJ1-1|TRBV5-5|-|-
TGTGCCAGCAGCTTGAGTGGAGAGAAGACTGAAGCTTTCTTT
CASSLSGEKTEAFF
>TRBJ2-3|TRBV19|-|-
TGTGCCAGTAGTATAGTTCTGCAGGGGACAGATACGCAGTATTTT
CASSIVLQGTDTQYF
>TRBJ2-1|TRBV28|few|-
TGTGCCAGCAGCTTCGGGCCTTTGGTCAATGAGCAGTTCTTC
CASSFGPLVNEQFF
>TRBJ2-1|TRBV6-1|once|-
TGTGCCAGCAGACCGACAGGTTACAATGAGCAGTTCTTC
CASRPTGYNEQFF
>TRBJ1-2|TRBV28|-|-
TGTGCCAGCAGTTTCTCGACAGACTATGGCTACACCTTC
CASSFSTDYGYTF
>TRBJ2-7|TRBV7-2|-|TRBD1
TGTGCCAGCAGCTCACAGGGGGGCCTCTCCTACGAGCAGTACTTC
CASSSQGGLSYEQYF
>TRBJ1-4|TRBV6-7|-|TRBD1
TGTGCCACCCTCACAGGGGTACCCCCAACTAATGAAAAACTGTTTTTT
CATLTGVPPTNEKLFF
>TRBJ1-2|TRBV10-3|-|-
TGTGCCATCAGTGAGCTTCGGGGGGTCTATGGCTACACCTTC
CAISELRGVYGYTF
>TRBJ1-5|TRBV27|-|-
TGTGCCAGCAGTCCAGGGTCTTCGTATAGCAATCAGCCCCAGCATTTT
CASSPGSSYSNQPQHF
>TRBJ2-7|TRBV7-2|-|-
TGTGCCAGCAGCTTCAGCTACGAGCAGTACTTC
CASSFSYEQYF
>TRBJ2-3|TRBV25-1|-|TRBD2
TGTGCCAGCAGTAGGGCTCCAGCGGGGTCCACAGATACGCAGTATTTT
CASSRAPAGSTDTQYF
>TRBJ2-7|TRBV6-1|-|-
TGTGCCAGCAGTTATACAGGGTTCCACGAGCAGTACTTC
CASSYTGFHEQYF